One sample yielded the 6 T cell receptor beta chains listed below, sequenced in a study of shared clonotypes between healthy human individuals. Clones were sequenced by immunoSEQ multiplex PCR, and TCRdb holds only the in-frame ones, with some missing. The table records roughly 2.1 million clones, 85% to 95% of them present only once. Naive CD8 cells lacked CD45RO, underwent positive selection for CCR7 and left out terminally differentiated effector memory CD45RA+ cells. The sequenced material came from naive CD8+ T cells from PBMCs. These receptors were collected from a man between 18 and 29 years old in good health. Some clones in this sample may be carry-over from other donors' samples.

The chain's CDR3 is CASSPEITGDYGYTF. In DNA form, the CDR3 reads TGTGCCAGCAGCCCGGAAATCACAGGGGACTATGGCTACACCTTC. The chain has TRBV27 and TRBJ1-2, with 7 positions matching TRBD1. The germline gives CDR1 MNHEY, CDR2 SMNVEV (reference sequence). The CDR3 runs 15 residues. Trimming at V came to 6 bases and at J to 3 bases, leaving 10 bases not matched to a gene.

This chain joins TRBV7-2 and TRBJ2-1; 9 bases line up with TRBD1. The trim removed 2 bases at V and 7 bases at J, leaving 6 bases unmatched. The CDR3 contains 15 residues. The V gene's germline CDR1 is SGHTA and CDR2 FQGNSA. The CDR3 sequence is CASSLLGTGSNEQFF. The DNA for the CDR3 is TGTGCCAGCAGCTTACTTGGGACAGGGAGTAATGAGCAGTTCTTC. The complete variable domain, with remaining parts taken from reference TRBV7-2 and TRBJ2-1, reads GAGVSQSPSNKVTEKGKDVELRCDPISGHTALYWYRQSLGQGLEFLIYFQGNSAPDKSGLPSDRFSAERTGGSVSTLTIQRTQQEDSAVYLCASSLLGTGSNEQFFGPGTRLTVL.

In its sample, this clone was seen a few times. The V call is TRBV6-1, the J call TRBJ1-2, with D tentatively TRBD1 (5 bases). Germline assignment: CDR1 MNHNS and CDR2 SASEGT. The CDR3 loop spans 12 amino acids. Trimming pared 4 bases from V and 4 bases from J, leaving 7 bases between. This CDR3 is CASSGGVYGYTF. In nucleotides, the CDR3 is TGTGCCAGCAGTGGAGGGGTCTATGGCTACACCTTC.

The chain links TRBV19 to TRBJ1-1, with D possibly being TRBD1 (6 bases). Germline V gene data show CDR1 as LNHDA and CDR2 as SQIVND (reference sequence). The CDR3 consists of 15 residues. The V and J ends lost 7 bases and 5 bases respectively, with 20 bases between them. CDR3 nucleotides: TGTGCCAGTAACGTTGGGGGGGGCGAAGGAACTGAAGCTTTCTTT. Protein: CASNVGGGEGTEAFF.

The genes are TRBV10-1 and TRBJ2-1; D remains unclear. Trimming took off 3 bases at V and 4 bases at J, with 13 bases between the two ends. The CDR3 runs to 15 residues. Germline V gene data show CDR1 as WNHNN and CDR2 as SYGVQD (reference sequence). The CDR3: CASSEGLTAYNEQFF. The CDR3 nucleotides are TGCGCCAGCAGTGAAGGGTTAACCGCGTACAATGAGCAGTTCTTC.

The chain carries TRBV4-3 and TRBJ2-7; 8 bases map to TRBD2. The CDR3 runs to 16 residues. Germline values: CDR1 LGHNA, CDR2 YSLEER. V shed 0 bases and J 5 bases; nucleotides not matched to a gene: 9. CDR3: CASSQDGREGRHEQYF. As DNA, the CDR3 is TGCGCCAGCAGCCAAGATGGACGGGAGGGCCGCCACGAGCAGTACTTC.